The rows below give T cell receptor beta chains drawn from one sample of a study of blood T cell repertoires in COVID-19. Profiled with immunoSEQ multiplex PCR; TCRdb holds only in-frame clones, not every one. The sample consists of about 190,000 clones, about 85% of them appearing once. The source material was peripheral blood. The receptor source for this set is a man younger than 45 with acute or convalescent COVID-19. Each CDR3 is given with its conserved first and last residue. Fields, in order: J gene, clone size, V gene, D gene, CDR3 DNA, CDR3 protein. The D gene is left open where the match is weak. Size is omitted from some rows. Given values are once, few, many or a class for expanded clones.

TRBJ2-3	.	TRBV11-3	.	TGTGCCAGCAGCTTAGATTCTACTAGCACAGATACGCAGTATTTT	CASSLDSTSTDTQYF
TRBJ1-5	.	TRBV12-3/TRBV12-4	.	TGTGCCAGCAGTTACAGCTACAATCAGCCCCAGCATTTT	CASSYSYNQPQHF
TRBJ2-3	.	TRBV7-3	TRBD2	TGTGCCAGCAGCTTAACTCCGATATTGACTAGCGGGGGGGCCTACGCAGATACGCAGTATTTT	CASSLTPILTSGGAYADTQYF
TRBJ1-3	.	TRBV18	TRBD1	TGTGCCAGCTCACCCCGACAGGGGGCTTCCGGAAACACCATATATTTT	CASSPRQGASGNTIYF
TRBJ1-1	.	TRBV30	.	TGTGCCTGGATGGGGGGGTTTCGGGTGAACACTGAAGCTTTCTTT	CAWMGGFRVNTEAFF
TRBJ1-2	.	TRBV28	.	TGTGCCAGCAGTTTACTAACAGAATATGGCTACACCTTC	CASSLLTEYGYTF
TRBJ2-5	.	TRBV30	.	TGTGCCTGGAGGCCGACAGAAAAGACCCAGTACTTC	CAWRPTEKTQYF
TRBJ2-3	.	TRBV11-3	TRBD1	TGTGCCAGCAGCTTAGGGACAGGGAGCCCCGATACGCAGTATTTT	CASSLGTGSPDTQYF
TRBJ2-3	once	TRBV5-1	.	TGCGCCAGCAGTTTTGTAGGGGGCACAGATACGCAGTATTTT	CASSFVGGTDTQYF
TRBJ2-5	.	TRBV5-1	.	TGCGCCAGCAGCTTGGGGGGGACACCACTCCAAGAGACCCAGTACTTC	CASSLGGTPLQETQYF
TRBJ1-1	.	TRBV9	.	TGTGCCAGCAGCGACAGCCGAGGGGCGGGGGTGACTGAAGCTTTCTTT	CASSDSRGAGVTEAFF
TRBJ1-2	.	TRBV3-1/TRBV3-2	TRBD1	TGTGCCAGCAGCCTCCCCTTGGGCAGGGGGGTCGATGGCTACACCTTC	CASSLPLGRGVDGYTF
TRBJ2-4	.	TRBV25-1	TRBD1	TGTGCCAGCAGTGGGGTGGGACAGCTGAACATTCAGTACTTC	CASSGVGQLNIQYF
TRBJ2-1	.	TRBV7-9	TRBD2	TGTGCCAGCAGCCCAGCGGGGGGGCTGAGGAATGAGCAGTTCTTC	CASSPAGGLRNEQFF
TRBJ2-1	.	TRBV3-1/TRBV3-2	TRBD1	TGTGCCAGCAGCCGGGCCGGGACAGGGGTCTATGAGCAGTTCTTC	CASSRAGTGVYEQFF
TRBJ2-3	.	TRBV7-9	.	TGTGCCAGCAGCTCCGGACTACTCACAGATACGCAGTATTTT	CASSSGLLTDTQYF
TRBJ2-3	many	TRBV10-1	.	TGCGCCAGCAGCTACCGCGGGAGCACAGATACGCAGTATTTT	CASSYRGSTDTQYF
TRBJ1-1	.	TRBV5-4	.	TGTGCCAGCAGCCCTCCGAACACTGAAGCTTTCTTT	CASSPPNTEAFF
TRBJ1-2	.	TRBV28	TRBD1	TGTGCCAGCAGTGGGGACAGGGGGCTTAAAGGCTACACCTTC	CASSGDRGLKGYTF
TRBJ2-3	.	TRBV10-2	TRBD2	TGCGCCAGCAGCAGACTAGCGATTTATAGCACAGATACGCAGTATTTT	CASSRLAIYSTDTQYF
TRBJ2-7	.	TRBV4-1	TRBD1	TGCGCCAGCAGCATCCGGGACAGGGACTACGAGCAGTACTTC	CASSIRDRDYEQYF
TRBJ2-2	.	TRBV11-2	.	TGTGCCAGCAGCTTTCGGAGGGACAGAAATACCGGGGAGCTGTTTTTT	CASSFRRDRNTGELFF
TRBJ1-5	.	TRBV28	.	TGTGCCAGCAGTTATCAGGTAAATCAGCCCCAGCATTTT	CASSYQVNQPQHF
TRBJ1-1	.	TRBV7-3	.	TGTGCCAGCAGCCGGGAACTGAACACTGAAGCTTTCTTT	CASSRELNTEAFF
TRBJ1-6	.	TRBV5-1	.	TGCGCCAGCAGCCTTATGGGGCAGGGCGGTTCACCCCTCCACTTT	CASSLMGQGGSPLHF
TRBJ2-2	.	TRBV19	.	TGTGCCAGTAGTATCCGGAGGGTTAACACCGGGGAGCTGTTTTTT	CASSIRRVNTGELFF
TRBJ1-5	.	TRBV28	TRBD1	TGTGCCAGCAGTTACAGGGGGCGAGTTCAGCCCCAGCATTTT	CASSYRGRVQPQHF
TRBJ1-1	.	TRBV28	.	TGTGCCAGCAGACCCGGACAGAGGGCCGAAGCTTTCTTT	CASRPGQRAEAFF
TRBJ1-2	.	TRBV29-1	TRBD1	TGCAGCGGACGACAGGGAAGCGGCTACACCTTC	CSGRQGSGYTF
TRBJ2-1	.	TRBV15	.	TGTGCCACCAGCATTGGGGCGAGCTCCTACAATGAGCAGTTCTTC	CATSIGASSYNEQFF
TRBJ2-5	once	TRBV11-2	TRBD1	TGTGCCAGCAGCAGGGACAGGAAAGAGACCCAGTACTTC	CASSRDRKETQYF